This T cell receptor beta chain was documented in a study of CD8+ T cells in alopecia areata (dated by TCRdb to about 2018). Looking at the study overall: The treated patients, all with moderate-to-severe alopecia areata, were enrolled in an open-label pilot trial of oral tofacitinib given at 5 to 10 mg twice daily. In both human patients and the C3H/HeJ mouse model, the study applied high-throughput TCRbeta sequencing to look at T cell clonal expansion in alopecia areata. Tofacitinib-treated patients had biopsies at baseline and at 4 and 24 weeks of treatment, with a later scalp biopsy in several patients. Tofacitinib was administered for 6 to 18 months, and 6 months of follow-up off drug were then conducted to assess delayed response and recurrence. RNA was obtained with the PAXgene miRNA kit for fixed scalp, the miRNeasy kit for PBMCs, and the RNeasy kit for mouse skin. In humans, TCRbeta sequencing was performed on scalp tissue and on sorted CD4+ and CD8+ peripheral blood T cells from healthy controls and from patients with patchy or totalis/universalis alopecia areata. immunoSEQ multiplex PCR using 35 Vbeta forward primers and 13 Jbeta reverse primers was used to amplify TCRbeta CDR3 regions. Clonality in the scalp was compared among normal scalp (n=4), patchy alopecia areata scalp (n=8), and alopecia totalis/universalis scalp (n=8). Broader findings and caveats from the paper: Unlike mouse skin, where gammadelta T cells dominate, normal human skin contains resident alphabeta T cells that get sequenced too, which complicates analysis of the scalp TCR repertoire. Compared with normal scalp, lesional scalp had higher clonality and more expanded CD8+ clones, particularly in alopecia totalis/universalis, a pattern that suggests antigenic drive. Compared with mice, TCR sequences shared between patients were less clear, possibly partly because of HLA diversity across the patient population.

At the junction V is shortened by 4 bases and J by 5 bases; bases outside the gene matches: 8. The CDR3 sequence holds 14 residues, the cysteine and phenylalanine included. Kept here is only the CDR3 DNA, which spans 42 bases and is read in frame from base 1. CDR1 and CDR2, per the germline V gene, are SGHRS and YFSETQ. Note on this clone: Its binding antigen is unknown. Base qualities are not recorded, but no much larger clone differs from it by a single base.

The method was the immunoSEQ multiplex PCR assay. To provide template for TCR sequencing, every sample had RNA extracted and reverse transcribed into cDNA. SuperScript III was used for first-strand cDNA synthesis, primed with a 2:1 mix of oligo-dT and random hexamers. A synthetic immune receptor repertoire was used to measure amplification bias, and any remaining bias was corrected computationally. The authors processed their data as follows. Raw reads were preprocessed to remove errors, and CDR3 was defined by IMGT conventions from the conserved cysteine to phenylalanine. Clonality was calculated as 1 minus Shannon entropy normalized by log2 of the number of productive unique TCRs. Scalp TCRbeta sequences were cross-referenced with sorted blood CD4 and CD8 repertoires so that the CD4 or CD8 identity of scalp clones could be inferred. TCRdb mirrors the immuneACCESS table, restricted to in-frame sequences. Some clones are absent from its copies; in checked studies, under half trace to an unresolved V gene, and the reason for the others is unknown. V, J and clone size are taken as reported in that table, and D and trimming were inferred from the DNA itself. This sample holds some 120,000 clones; approximately 53% were observed only once. The top ten hold 4.5% of the sample.

The time point label of this sample denotes: baseline before oral tofacitinib. Peripheral blood and lesional scalp punch biopsies were obtained from patients with alopecia areata. After PBMCs were isolated by density centrifugation and stained for CD3, CD4 and CD8, a FACSAria was used to sort CD4+ and CD8+ T cells. The V and J genes are TRBV5-1 and TRBJ2-7; 8 bases in the junction line up with TRBD1. The sequence was collected from a human donor with alopecia areata. The sample here was CD4+ T cells sorted from blood, taken at week 0. The nucleotide sequence reads as follows: TGCGCCAGCAGCCGCGACAGGGGTAACCACGAGCAGTACTTC. Its product reads: CASSRDRGNHEQYF. Beyond the CDR3, the reference TRBV5-1 and TRBJ2-7 genes provide the residues; the full variable domain reads: KAGVTQTPRYLIKTRGQQVTLSCSPISGHRSVSWYQQTPGQGLQFLFEYFSETQRNKGNFPGRFSGRQFSNSRSEMNVSTLELGDSALYLCASSRDRGNHEQYFGPGTRLTVT.